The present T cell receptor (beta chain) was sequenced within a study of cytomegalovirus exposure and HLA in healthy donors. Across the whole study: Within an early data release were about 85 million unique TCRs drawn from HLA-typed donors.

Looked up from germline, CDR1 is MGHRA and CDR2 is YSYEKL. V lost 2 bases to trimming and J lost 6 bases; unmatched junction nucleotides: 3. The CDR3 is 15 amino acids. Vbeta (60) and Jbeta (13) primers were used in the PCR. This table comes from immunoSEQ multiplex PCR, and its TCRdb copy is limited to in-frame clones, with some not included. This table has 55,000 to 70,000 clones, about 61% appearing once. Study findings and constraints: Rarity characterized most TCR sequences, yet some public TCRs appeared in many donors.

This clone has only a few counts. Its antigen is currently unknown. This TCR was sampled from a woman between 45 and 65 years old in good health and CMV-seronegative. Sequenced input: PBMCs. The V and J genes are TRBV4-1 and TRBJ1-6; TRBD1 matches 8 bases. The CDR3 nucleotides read TGCGCCAGCAGCCAACGGGACAGGTCTAATTCACCCCTCCACTTT. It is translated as CASSQRDRSNSPLHF.